Listed here are 19 T cell receptor beta chains from one sample, sequenced in a study of blood T cell repertoires in COVID-19. TCRdb's copy holds only in-frame clones and misses some; the assay was immunoSEQ multiplex PCR. The sample shows approximately 200,000 clones, roughly 83% of them seen only once. Sequenced input: PBMCs or T cells enriched from blood (not recorded which). Receptor source: a woman aged 30 to 39 who had recovered from COVID-19.

The V call is TRBV9, the J call TRBJ1-1; TRBD1 aligns across 9 bases. CDR3 size: 14 residues. Unmatched junction bases numbered 2, after V lost 4 bases and J lost 1 base. CDR1 is SGDLS, CDR2 YYNGEE, per germline. The CDR3 DNA reads as TGTGCCAGCAGCCCGGGACAGGGGAACACTGAAGCTTTCTTT. Its protein product is CASSPGQGNTEAFF.

There are a few counts of this clone. The V call is TRBV19, the J call TRBJ1-1; a weak D match, TRBD1 (5 bases). The ends were cut back, 3 bases at V and 6 bases at J, with 8 bases in the middle. The germline V gene encodes CDR1 LNHDA and CDR2 SQIVND (reference sequence). There are 12 residues in the CDR3. CDR3 in amino acids: CASSIPGAEAFF. The CDR3, as DNA: TGTGCCAGTAGTATCCCGGGGGCTGAAGCTTTCTTT.

In DNA, the CDR3 is TGTGCCAGCTCACCTCAACAGGGTGTTAGCCCGGATGGCTACACCTTC. This translates into CASSPQQGVSPDGYTF. The chain carries TRBV18 and TRBJ1-2; the D gene is possibly TRBD1 (6 bases). Germline V gives CDR1 KGHSH, CDR2 LQKENI. The V and J ends lost 3 bases and 6 bases respectively, with 20 bases between them. The CDR3 loop spans 16 amino acids.

This chain links TRBV5-8 with TRBJ2-1, with 10 bases matching TRBD2. J gave up 3 bases and V 0 bases, and 0 bases lay outside the gene matches. This CDR3 comprises 15 residues. CDR1 is SGHTS, CDR2 YDEGEE, per germline. The CDR3 region is CASSLGTSGYNEQFF. In DNA form, the CDR3 reads TGTGCCAGCAGCTTGGGGACTAGCGGCTACAATGAGCAGTTCTTC.

The rearrangement uses TRBV2 and TRBJ1-2; no firm D call. Trimming stripped 7 bases from V and 2 bases from J, with 8 bases between. The CDR3 loop spans 12 amino acids. Per germline, CDR1 SNHLY and CDR2 FYNNEI. CDR3 DNA sequence: TGTGCCAGCACCAGCGGGAACTATGGCTACACCTTC. Encoded protein: CASTSGNYGYTF.

There are a few counts of this clone. The same CDR3 can be traced to other DNA sequences in this sample. V and J are TRBV7-6 and TRBJ2-1; 8 bases line up with TRBD1. Germline loops: CDR1 SGHVS, CDR2 FNYEAQ. The CDR3 contains 18 residues. Trimming cost V 5 bases and J 5 bases; bases outside gene matches: 17. DNA of the CDR3: TGTGCCAGCAGCGTCACCCCCCAGGGGGCAATTTCTGACAATGAGCAGTTCTTC. It translates to CASSVTPQGAISDNEQFF. The complete variable domain, with remaining parts taken from reference TRBV7-6 and TRBJ2-1, reads GAGVSQSPRYKVTKRGQDVALRCDPISGHVSLYWYRQALGQGPEFLTYFNYEAQQDKSGLPNDRFSAERPEGSISTLTIQRTEQRDSAMYRCASSVTPQGAISDNEQFFGPGTRLTVL.

The chain recombines TRBV2 with TRBJ1-1; 10 bases fit TRBD1. The length of the CDR3 is 14 residues. The V gene's germline CDR1 is SNHLY and CDR2 FYNNEI. After removal of 8 bases from V and 1 base from J, the junction contained 4 bases not matched to a gene. Here the CDR3 reads CASFRTGGNTEAFF. The CDR3 bases are TGTGCCAGCTTTCGGACAGGGGGGAACACTGAAGCTTTCTTT.

This rearrangement joins TRBV7-3 to TRBJ2-5; 13 positions match TRBD2. Germline CDR1 and CDR2: SGHTA and FQGTGA. V shed 2 bases and J 2 bases; nucleotides not matched to a gene: 5. The CDR3 length is 17 residues. The CDR3 bases are TGTGCCAGCAGCTTATTTGGGACTAGCGGGATGCAAGAGACCCAGTACTTC. Translated: CASSLFGTSGMQETQYF. The whole variable domain, remainder taken from reference TRBV7-3 and TRBJ2-5, is GAGVSQTPSNKVTEKGKYVELRCDPISGHTALYWYRQSLGQGPEFLIYFQGTGAADDSGLPNDRFFAVRPEGSVSTLKIQRTERGDSAVYLCASSLFGTSGMQETQYFGPGTRLLVL.

This rearrangement joins TRBV5-4 to TRBJ1-1; weak D call: TRBD1 (6 bases). V lost 0 bases, J lost 1 base, and 10 bases lay in between. Germline-derived CDR1 and CDR2 are SGHNT and YYREEE (reference sequence). The CDR3 runs to 15 residues. DNA of the CDR3: TGTGCCAGCAGCTTGGCGGCAGGGGCGAACACTGAAGCTTTCTTT. Translation gives CASSLAAGANTEAFF. Using reference TRBV5-4 and TRBJ1-1 for the parts outside the CDR3, the full variable domain is ETGVTQSPTHLIKTRGQQVTLRCSSQSGHNTVSWYQQALGQGPQFIFQYYREEENGRGNFPPRFSGLQFPNYSSELNVNALELDDSALYLCASSLAAGANTEAFFGQGTRLTVV.

The CDR3 coding sequence is TGTGCCATCAGACAGGGGGCCGACAATGAGCAGTTCTTC. It codes for CAIRQGADNEQFF. This chain connects TRBV10-3 to TRBJ2-1; 9 bases align to TRBD1. In germline, CDR1 is ENHRY, CDR2 SYGVKD. The CDR3 is 13 residues long. V lost 6 bases, J lost 5 bases, and 2 bases stayed unmatched.

This sequence joins TRBV11-3 and TRBJ2-7; D remains ambiguous. V was cut by 2 bases and J by 9 bases, with 14 bases left in between. This CDR3 has 13 residues. CDR1 and CDR2 (germline): SGHNT, YENEEA. CDR3 loop: CASSLPSSRVQYV. The CDR3 region has the DNA TGTGCCAGCAGCTTACCCTCTTCCCGGGTGCAGTACGTC.

This sequence joins TRBV6-5 and TRBJ1-2, with 8 positions matching TRBD1. Per the germline V gene, CDR1 is MNHEY and CDR2 is SVGAGI. The CDR3 has 14 amino acids. The V segment lost 4 bases and the J segment 7 bases; nucleotides outside the gene matches: 8. CDR3 in DNA: TGTGCCAGCAGTTGGGACAGGTCGGTTAGTGGCTACACCTTC. Its protein product is CASSWDRSVSGYTF.

This chain joins TRBV28 and TRBJ1-2, with a weak D call TRBD1 (6 bases). Deletions cut 6 bases from V and 4 bases from J, with 21 bases between. Germline V CDR1 and CDR2: MDHEN, SYDVKM. The CDR3 contains 16 residues. The CDR3 nucleotides are TGTGCCAGCAGCCCTATAGGGACATCGATTGCCTATGGCTACACCTTC. This codes for CASSPIGTSIAYGYTF.

The V and J genes are TRBV5-1 and TRBJ2-7; 7 bases agree with TRBD2. Germline lookup yields CDR1 SGHRS and CDR2 YFSETQ. CDR3 length: 13 amino acids. V was pared by 3 bases and J by 7 bases, with 7 bases of the junction left unmatched. CDR3: CASSWGLPREQYF. CDR3 in DNA: TGCGCCAGCAGCTGGGGACTACCGCGGGAGCAGTACTTC.

The chain carries TRBV7-2 and TRBJ2-3; TRBD2 aligns across 7 bases. This CDR3 has 16 amino acids. J was trimmed by 0 bases and V by 3 bases; bases with no gene match: 6. Germline V gene data show CDR1 as SGHTA and CDR2 as FQGNSA. The CDR3 region is CASSLGGRYSTDTQYF. The DNA of the CDR3 is TGTGCCAGCAGCTTGGGCGGGAGATATAGCACAGATACGCAGTATTTT.

This CDR3 is CASSVAASGGPETQYF. The CDR3 DNA follows: TGTGCCAGCAGCGTAGCTGCGTCGGGGGGCCCGGAGACCCAGTACTTC. The rearrangement uses TRBV9 and TRBJ2-5, with D tentatively TRBD2 (7 bases). CDR1 is SGDLS, CDR2 YYNGEE, per germline. V was pared by 0 bases and J by 5 bases, with 17 bases between. This CDR3 is 16 amino acids long.

This chain links TRBV6-6 with TRBJ2-1; 12 bases fit TRBD1. V gave up 2 bases and J gave up 5 bases; unmatched junction bases: 4. The CDR3 has 16 amino acids. CDR1 and CDR2 from the germline V gene are MNHNY and SVGAGI (reference sequence). The CDR3 bases are TGTGCCAGCAGTTACAAGGGACAGGGGGCTCACAATGAGCAGTTCTTC. Translated: CASSYKGQGAHNEQFF.

The J gene is TRBJ1-5, the V gene TRBV19; the match to TRBD1 covers 8 bases. Trimming cost V 3 bases and J 6 bases; bases outside gene matches: 10. CDR1 and CDR2 from the germline V gene are LNHDA and SQIVND (reference sequence). The CDR3 has 16 residues. CDR3 protein: CASSILPTGGIQPQHF. The CDR3 DNA follows: TGTGCCAGTAGTATTCTCCCCACAGGGGGAATTCAGCCCCAGCATTTT.

The chain couples TRBV20-1 to TRBJ1-2; D ambiguous. The V end lost 1 base, the J end lost 7 bases, and 7 bases lay between the germline ends. This CDR3 contains 11 residues. Germline V gene sequence: CDR1 DFQATT, CDR2 SNEGSKA (reference sequence). This CDR3 is CSARVRGGYTF. CDR3 nucleotides: TGCAGTGCTAGAGTTCGCGGTGGCTACACCTTC.